This T cell receptor beta chain was captured by sequencing in a study of blood T cells in healthy people across ages. Study-level background: In model experiments, template switching was able to capture about one barcoded beta molecule for every two T cells that were present.

No fewer than 7 million PBMCs went into each sample. Extraction of total RNA produced a minimum of 5.5 micrograms from each sample. Using a J-beta primer mix together with a sample-barcoded 5' primer, a second PCR was run for about 7 to 12 cycles. A single record per CDR3 protein comes from TCRdb applying MiXCR to the 5' RACE reads. This sample has some 1.5 million distinct CDR3 sequences, with roughly 28% found just once. As to this clonotype: Its target is unknown.

CDR1 is SGHRS, CDR2 YFSETQ, per germline. CDR3 length: 16 amino acids. V shed 0 bases and J 4 bases; nucleotides not matched to a gene: 4. General observations from the study: Estimated diversity, derived from one million T cells, was regarded as an underestimate.

This receptor was taken from a woman in her 30s in good health. Sequenced sample: blood. The chain joins TRBV5-1 to TRBJ2-1; 10 nucleotides match TRBD2. The CDR3 sequence: CASSLGRAGGYNEQFF. The CDR3 region has the DNA TGCGCCAGCAGCTTGGGTCGAGCGGGGGGGTACAATGAGCAGTTCTTC.